The 26 T cell receptor beta chains given below trace back to one sample, sequenced in a study of T-cell reconstitution after alpha-beta-depleted transplantation in children. A library of TCRbeta sequences, prepared with unique molecular identifiers, was generated. MiXCR, run by TCRdb on the PCR reads, gives a single entry per CDR3 protein. The sample consists of 80,000 to 95,000 distinct CDR3 sequences, roughly 8% of them appearing once. The sequencing here drew on PBMCs from the stem cell graft donor, taken from the stem cell graft. The receptors were gathered from a human donor who donated a stem cell graft to a child with congenital amegakaryocytic thrombocytopenia.

The rearrangement uses TRBV11-2 and TRBJ2-2; D gene unclear. V lost 6 bases and J 3 bases, leaving 17 bases between the germline ends. CDR3 length equals 16 residues. Per the germline V gene, CDR1 is SGHAT and CDR2 is FQNNGV. The CDR3 DNA follows: TGTGCCAGCAGAAAATTACAAGCCGGACACACCGGGGAGCTGTTTTTT. It is translated as CASRKLQAGHTGELFF.

Ten or more counts support this clonotype. The rearrangement uses TRBV20-1 and TRBJ2-1; no clear D. V was cut by 1 base and J by 2 bases, with 9 bases left in between. The CDR3 has 14 residues. Germline loops: CDR1 DFQATT, CDR2 SNEGSKA (reference sequence). CDR3 DNA: TGCAGTGCTAGAGTACTCCTCGCCTACAATGAGCAGTTCTTC. Translation: CSARVLLAYNEQFF.

This clonotype was counted at least ten times. The chain joins TRBV5-1 to TRBJ2-1; no firm D call. This CDR3 has 11 residues. The ends were cut back, 5 bases at V and 8 bases at J, with 8 bases in the middle. Germline V gene lookup returns CDR1 SGHRS and CDR2 YFSETQ. The CDR3 spells CASRLIHEQFF. The CDR3 bases are TGCGCCAGCAGGCTTATCCATGAGCAGTTCTTC. The full variable domain, completed using reference TRBV5-1 and TRBJ2-1, is KAGVTQTPRYLIKTRGQQVTLSCSPISGHRSVSWYQQTPGQGLQFLFEYFSETQRNKGNFPGRFSGRQFSNSRSEMNVSTLELGDSALYLCASRLIHEQFFGPGTRLTVL.

The table lists this clonotype with many counts. V is TRBV5-1 and J is TRBJ2-5, with 8 bases that match TRBD1. V shed 3 bases, J shed 5 bases, and the junction held 6 bases outside the gene matches. CDR3 length: 14 amino acids. Germline CDR1 reads SGHRS; CDR2 reads YFSETQ. CDR3 in amino acids: CASSSPGGYETQYF. The CDR3 DNA follows: TGCGCCAGCAGCTCACCAGGGGGCTACGAGACCCAGTACTTC.

This clonotype occurred many times. Compared with germline, one end of the junction differs, possibly owing to a read error. The J gene is TRBJ1-2, the V gene TRBV7-2; D unclear. CDR3 length: 13 amino acids. CDR1 is SGHTA and CDR2 is FQGNSA in the germline V gene. The CDR3 nucleotides are TGTGCCACCAGCTGGAGGGAGAACTATGGCTACACCTTC. This gives the protein CATSWRENYGYTF. Combining the CDR3 with reference TRBV7-2 and TRBJ1-2 gives the whole variable domain GAGVSQSPSNKVTEKGKDVELRCDPISGHTALYWYRQSLGQGLEFLIYFQGNSAPDKSGLPSDRFSAERTGGSVSTLTIQRTQQEDSAVYLCATSWRENYGYTFGSGTRLTVV.

This clonotype came up many times. V and J are TRBV11-2 and TRBJ1-4, with a possible D match to TRBD1 (5 bases). Germline V gene data show CDR1 as SGHAT and CDR2 as FQNNGV. There are 16 residues in the CDR3. Trimming stripped 1 base from V and 5 bases from J, with 14 bases between. In DNA, the CDR3 is TGTGCCAGCAGCTTAGGAAGGATCGGGGCGAATGAAAAACTGTTTTTT. It yields the protein CASSLGRIGANEKLFF.

Comment on this clonotype: A much larger clone lies one base from this, so it may be a read error. The gene calls are TRBV5-1 and TRBJ2-1, with D possibly TRBD2 on 7 matching bases. Germline loops: CDR1 SGHRS, CDR2 YFSETQ. The V and J ends lost 1 base and 6 bases respectively, with 26 bases between them. The CDR3 has 19 residues. The CDR3 DNA reads as TGCGCCAGCAGCTTGATGGGCGGGGGCGTGATACACATGGCCAATGAGCAGTTCTTC. Protein product: CASSLMGGGVIHMANEQFF.

This clonotype was counted ten times or more. The V and J genes are TRBV20-1 and TRBJ2-1, with 8 bases that match TRBD2. CDR1 DFQATT and CDR2 SNEGSKA come from the germline V gene (reference sequence). This CDR3 region has 14 residues. Germline trimming cut 0 bases from V and 15 bases from J; bases unmatched to any gene: 13. CDR3: CSARDPGGASDPFF. DNA for the CDR3: TGCAGTGCTAGAGATCCCGGGGGGGCCAGTGATCCGTTCTTC.

In its sample, this clonotype was seen many times. The chain carries TRBV20-1 and TRBJ2-3; D is unclear. The CDR3 has 12 amino acids. The V end lost 6 bases, the J end lost 4 bases, and 11 bases lay between the germline ends. Germline-derived CDR1 and CDR2 are DFQATT and SNEGSKA (reference sequence). The CDR3 region is CSAAVRADTQYF. CDR3 coding DNA: TGCAGTGCCGCAGTTAGGGCAGATACGCAGTATTTT.

This clonotype was counted at least ten times. The V and J genes are TRBV7-6 and TRBJ2-1, with TRBD2 matching over 9 bases. V lost 5 bases to trimming and J lost 1 base; unmatched junction nucleotides: 9. The CDR3 runs 17 residues. Germline V gene sequence: CDR1 SGHVS, CDR2 FNYEAQ. For the CDR3, the DNA is TGTGCCAGCAGCCTAAAGCTGGCGGGAGGGTCCTACAATGAGCAGTTCTTC. Protein sequence: CASSLKLAGGSYNEQFF.

In its sample, this clonotype was seen many times. The V call is TRBV29-1, the J call TRBJ2-3; weak D call: TRBD2 (5 bases). Trimming pared 6 bases from V and 0 bases from J, leaving 13 bases between. The CDR3 is 14 residues long. Germline CDR1 is SQVTM and CDR2 is ANQGSEA. The CDR3 DNA reads as TGCAGCGTCGGGCTACGGGGTAGCACAGATACGCAGTATTTT. Translation: CSVGLRGSTDTQYF.

This clonotype was recorded at least ten times. This chain uses TRBV20-1 with TRBJ2-7; 12 bases are shared with TRBD2. V was clipped by 4 bases and J by 2 bases; unmatched bases: 6. The length of the CDR3 is 15 residues. Germline V lookup: CDR1 DFQATT, CDR2 SNEGSKA (reference sequence). The CDR3 loop reads CSATSLAGGTYEQYF. CDR3 DNA: TGCAGTGCTACGAGTCTAGCGGGAGGGACCTACGAGCAGTACTTC.

This clonotype was observed at least ten times. The J gene is TRBJ2-1, the V gene TRBV12-3 or TRBV12-4; 7 nucleotides agree with TRBD1. The CDR3 sequence is 14 residues long. V lost 7 bases, J lost 2 bases, and 5 bases stayed unmatched. The CDR3 is CASTRRGPYNEQFF. The CDR3, as DNA: TGTGCCAGCACGAGAAGGGGGCCCTACAATGAGCAGTTCTTC.

There are many counts of this clonotype. This CDR3 reads CASSLEPPGTGGVYGYTF. The CDR3 region has the DNA TGCGCCAGCAGCTTGGAACCTCCGGGGACAGGAGGGGTCTATGGCTACACCTTC. V and J are TRBV5-1 and TRBJ1-2, with 8 bases matching TRBD1. The CDR3 is 18 amino acids. The junction had 14 bases not matched to a gene; V was cut back by 0 bases and J by 4 bases. From germline, CDR1 is SGHRS and CDR2 YFSETQ.

There are many counts of this clonotype. The chain employs TRBV20-1 and TRBJ1-2; 8 nucleotides agree with TRBD1. CDR3 size: 12 residues. Trimming took 7 bases from V and 7 from J; bases not matched to a gene: 8. The germline V gene encodes CDR1 DFQATT and CDR2 SNEGSKA (reference sequence). The DNA for the CDR3 is TGCAGTGTCAGGCCAGGGGGCTTTGGCTACACCTTC. This gives the protein CSVRPGGFGYTF.

Ten or more counts support this clonotype. This sequence joins TRBV5-1 and TRBJ2-7, with D possibly TRBD2 on 5 matching bases. The length of the CDR3 is 14 residues. CDR1 and CDR2 (germline): SGHRS, YFSETQ. V shed 0 bases and J shed 5 bases, with 12 bases lying between them. The CDR3 DNA reads TGCGCCAGCAGCTTGGGGTCCTACGGGAACGAGCAGTACTTC. This codes for CASSLGSYGNEQYF.

This clonotype was seen repeatedly, ten times or more. The V and J genes are TRBV12-3 or TRBV12-4 and TRBJ2-1; D unresolved. The CDR3 is 11 amino acids. Deletions cut 5 bases from V and 12 bases from J, with 11 bases between. This chain's CDR3 is CASSLRQGQFF. The CDR3 bases are TGTGCCAGCAGTCTACGGCAAGGGCAGTTCTTC.

This clonotype was recorded at least ten times. V gene TRBV5-6 combines with J gene TRBJ1-4; D may be TRBD1 (6 bases). V was shortened by 3 bases and J by 7 bases, with 16 bases between the two germline ends. CDR1 is SGHDT and CDR2 is YYEEEE in the germline V gene. There are 15 residues in the CDR3. The CDR3 loop reads CASSSGGEQGEKLFF. CDR3 sequence (DNA): TGTGCCAGCAGCTCGGGGGGCGAGCAAGGTGAAAAACTGTTTTTT.

Many counts were recorded for this clonotype. J is TRBJ1-2 and V is TRBV20-1; 9 nucleotides match TRBD1. Germline V gives CDR1 DFQATT, CDR2 SNEGSKA (reference sequence). This CDR3 spans 14 amino acids. The trim removed 5 bases at V and 4 bases at J, leaving 8 bases unmatched. Here the CDR3 reads CSARGQGRFYGYTF. As DNA, the CDR3 is TGCAGTGCTCGAGGACAGGGGAGATTCTATGGCTACACCTTC.

This clonotype was counted many times. This chain joins TRBV7-2 and TRBJ2-7; the D gene is possibly TRBD2 (6 bases). Trimming left V 5 bases short and J 0 bases short, with 14 bases between. The CDR3 loop spans 15 amino acids. The germline V gene encodes CDR1 SGHTA and CDR2 FQGNSA. This chain's CDR3 is CASSNLGGTSYEQYF. The DNA of the CDR3 is TGTGCCAGCAGCAACCTCGGGGGAACCTCCTACGAGCAGTACTTC.

The V call is TRBV6-2 or TRBV6-3, the J call TRBJ2-1, with 9 bases aligning to TRBD2. CDR3 length: 18 residues. From germline, CDR1 is MNHEY and CDR2 SVGEGT. The J segment lost 4 bases and the V segment lost 4 bases, leaving 14 bases of the junction unmatched. The DNA of the CDR3 is TGTGCCAGCAGTTCCCTCGGGTTGGCGGGAGGGTTGTACAATGAGCAGTTCTTC. Translating gives CASSSLGLAGGLYNEQFF.

A remark on this clonotype: The CDR3 end shows no conserved phenylalanine or tryptophan, and so a read error is likely. The chain links TRBV5-1 to TRBJ2-3, with a weak D call TRBD2 (5 bases). V was shortened by 4 bases and J by 7 bases, with 16 bases between the two germline ends. This CDR3 contains 14 residues. CDR1 SGHRS and CDR2 YFSETQ come from the germline V gene. DNA of the CDR3: TGCGCCAGCAGCGACGGGGTCACGCCAAATACGCAGTATTTA. It specifies CASSDGVTPNTQYL.

This clonotype was detected many times. This chain joins TRBV12-3 or TRBV12-4 and TRBJ2-2; TRBD1 matches at 8 bases. This CDR3 contains 14 residues. After removal of 5 bases from V and 6 bases from J, the junction contained 5 bases not matched to a gene. The CDR3 DNA reads TGTGCCAGCAGTGCCTCAGGGGGCCCCGGGGAGCTGTTTTTT. It specifies CASSASGGPGELFF.

This clonotype was picked up many times. The V and J genes are TRBV20-1 and TRBJ2-4; 7 bases line up with TRBD2. The CDR3 covers 15 residues. V lost 3 bases to trimming and J lost 0 bases; unmatched junction nucleotides: 5. Germline-derived CDR1 and CDR2 are DFQATT and SNEGSKA (reference sequence). For the CDR3, the DNA is TGCAGTGCTAGGGGCGGGGGTCTAGCCAAAAACATTCAGTACTTC. Translating gives CSARGGGLAKNIQYF.

There are many counts of this clonotype. The J gene is TRBJ1-1, the V gene TRBV7-2; 7 bases agree with TRBD1. V was clipped by 5 bases and J by 4 bases; unmatched bases: 4. CDR3 size: 13 residues. The germline V gene encodes CDR1 SGHTA and CDR2 FQGNSA. The CDR3 DNA follows: TGTGCCAGCAGCCGCTCAGGGGGCACTGAAGCTTTCTTT. Encoded protein: CASSRSGGTEAFF. Complete variable domain (other parts from reference TRBV7-2 and TRBJ1-1): GAGVSQSPSNKVTEKGKDVELRCDPISGHTALYWYRQSLGQGLEFLIYFQGNSAPDKSGLPSDRFSAERTGGSVSTLTIQRTQQEDSAVYLCASSRSGGTEAFFGQGTRLTVV.

This clonotype occurred many times. This chain joins TRBV20-1 and TRBJ2-7; a possible D gene is TRBD1 (5 bases). The CDR3 is made up of 12 amino acids. Germline CDR1 reads DFQATT; CDR2 reads SNEGSKA (reference sequence). V shed 3 bases and J shed 4 bases, with 10 bases lying between them. CDR3 sequence reads: CSARRQGYEQYF. As DNA, the CDR3 is TGCAGTGCTAGGAGGCAGGGTTACGAGCAGTACTTC.